This TCR beta chain was retrieved from a study of CD4+ T cells in melanoma (dated by TCRdb to between 2021 and 2024). General notes on the study: The study examined neoantigen-specific CD4+ T cells in human melanoma. Overall study results and their limits: Neoantigen-specific CD4+ T cells were reported to be correlated with the function of CD8+ T cells, macrophages and B cells. Diverse differentiation states were reported to be shown by neoantigen-specific CD4+ T cells in melanoma.

The library was produced with the immunoSEQ multiplex PCR assay. TCRdb took this table from immuneACCESS and kept in-frame rearrangements with V and J called. Such tables lack part of the clones; where checked against another copy, unresolved V genes explain under half of the gap, and the rest is unexplained. The sample data list about 9,900 clones, and approximately 78% of these were observed just once. More than 20% of the sample is in the top ten clones. The donors were melanoma patients. Note on this clone: What this receptor recognizes is not known. The sample holds no much larger clone one base away, and base qualities are not on file.

The clonotype comes from a human donor with melanoma. The sample was tumor tissue.

CDR3 reads: CASRTPLKGEAGANVLTF. The DNA sequence is TGTGCCAGTAGAACCCCCCTAAAGGGGGAGGCTGGGGCCAACGTCCTGACTTTC. Recombination linked TRBV19 to TRBJ2-6; the D match is possibly TRBD1 or TRBD2, with 6 bases aligned in each. The junction carries 20 bases between V and J, which are trimmed by 6 bases and 2 bases respectively. Taken from the germline V gene (reference sequence), the CDR1 and CDR2 loops are LNHDA and SQIVND. Including the terminal cysteine and phenylalanine, the CDR3 comprises 18 residues. Only the CDR3 part of the read is kept: 54 bases, read in frame from the first base. The reference TRBV19 and TRBJ2-6 proteins fill in what lies around the CDR3, so the full variable domain reads DGGITQSPKYLFRKEGQNVTLSCEQNLNHDAMYWYRQDPGQGLRLIYYSQIVNDFQKGDIAEGYSVSREKKESFPLTVTSAQKNPTAFYLCASRTPLKGEAGANVLTFGAGSRLTVL.